The sequence of this T cell receptor beta chain was determined in a study of CD8+ T cells in alopecia areata. With V trimmed by 4 bases and J by 1 base, 7 bases remained unmatched. This CDR3 contains 15 residues. Germline CDR1 and CDR2: SGHDT and YYEEEE. Study-wide results and limits: Scalp specimens additionally yield sequences from normal skin's resident alphabeta T cells.

Extraction of RNA preceded its reverse transcription into cDNA, which served as the sequencing template. Data came from immunoSEQ multiplex PCR; TCRdb stores just in-frame clones and leaves some out. The sample yields under 75,000 clones, around 49% seen once. As to this clone: Antigen specificity is unknown.

The sample consisted of CD8+ T cells sorted from blood, taken at week 0. This TCR was sampled from a human donor with alopecia areata. The rearrangement joins TRBV5-6 to TRBJ1-2; 7 bases are shared with TRBD1. The CDR3 DNA is TGTGCCAGCAGCGGTGGGACAGAACTTAACTATGGCTACACCTTC. Amino acids: CASSGGTELNYGYTF.